This TCR beta chain was recovered during a study of T cell repertoires in cytomegalovirus infection. Study-level information: HLA-C-restricted CMV epitopes, recently identified, and well-studied HLA-B-restricted ones were used by the study. Public TCR beta signatures provided an indication of both CMV infection and a matching HLA type.

A word on this clonotype: What it recognizes is unknown.

TCRdb reprocessed the reads via MiXCR and lists one record per CDR3 protein. The sample contains more than 110,000 distinct CDR3 sequences, 32% of which appear only once. Germline lookup yields CDR1 DFQATT and CDR2 SNEGSKA (reference sequence). The V end was cut by 2 bases, the J end by 5 bases, with 9 bases between. The CDR3 runs to 13 residues. The specimen comprised CD8+ T cells from cultured PBMCs, sampled from culture after CMV antigen stimulation. This sequence was found in a human donor in good health (CMV status not recorded). Some clones in this sample may be carry-over from other donors' samples. V gene TRBV20-1 combines with J gene TRBJ2-2; the D gene is possibly TRBD2 (6 bases). For the CDR3, the DNA is TGCAGTGCTAGATTAGCGGATACCGGGGAGCTGTTTTTT. Protein product: CSARLADTGELFF.